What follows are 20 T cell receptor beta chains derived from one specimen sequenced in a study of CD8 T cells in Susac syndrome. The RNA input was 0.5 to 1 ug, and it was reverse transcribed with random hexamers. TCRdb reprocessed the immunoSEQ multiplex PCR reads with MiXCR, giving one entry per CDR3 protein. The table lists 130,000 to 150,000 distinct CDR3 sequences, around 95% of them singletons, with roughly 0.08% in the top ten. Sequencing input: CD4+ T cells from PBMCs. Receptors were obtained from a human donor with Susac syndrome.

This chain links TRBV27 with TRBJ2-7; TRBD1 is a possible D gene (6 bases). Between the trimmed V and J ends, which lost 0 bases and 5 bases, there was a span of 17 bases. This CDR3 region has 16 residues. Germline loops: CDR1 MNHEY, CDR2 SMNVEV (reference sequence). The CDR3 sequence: CASSLSVGQGRDEQYF. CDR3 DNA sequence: TGTGCCAGCAGTTTATCGGTGGGGCAGGGGAGAGACGAGCAGTACTTC.

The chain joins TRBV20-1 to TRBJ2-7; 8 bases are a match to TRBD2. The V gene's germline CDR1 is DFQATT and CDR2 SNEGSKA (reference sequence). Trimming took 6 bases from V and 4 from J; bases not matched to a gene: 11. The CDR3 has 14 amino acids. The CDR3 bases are TGCAGTGCCCCCCCTCCCCCGGGAGGGTACGAGCAGTACTTC. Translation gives CSAPPPPGGYEQYF.

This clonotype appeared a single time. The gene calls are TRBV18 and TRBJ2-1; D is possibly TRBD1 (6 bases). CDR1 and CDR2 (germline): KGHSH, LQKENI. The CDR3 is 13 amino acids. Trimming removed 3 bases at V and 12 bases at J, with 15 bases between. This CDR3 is CASSPPGVSGQFF. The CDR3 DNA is TGTGCCAGCTCACCCCCAGGGGTGAGTGGGCAGTTCTTC. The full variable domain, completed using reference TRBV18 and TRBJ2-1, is NAGVMQNPRHLVRRRGQEARLRCSPMKGHSHVYWYRQLPEEGLKFMVYLQKENIIDESGMPKERFSAEFPKEGPSILRIQQVVRGDSAAYFCASSPPGVSGQFFGPGTRLTVL.

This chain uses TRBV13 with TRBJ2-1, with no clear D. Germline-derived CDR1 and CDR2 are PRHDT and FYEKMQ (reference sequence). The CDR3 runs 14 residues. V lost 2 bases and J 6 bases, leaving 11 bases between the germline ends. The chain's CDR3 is CASSLIERSNEQFF. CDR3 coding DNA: TGTGCCAGCAGCTTAATTGAGCGCTCCAATGAGCAGTTCTTC.

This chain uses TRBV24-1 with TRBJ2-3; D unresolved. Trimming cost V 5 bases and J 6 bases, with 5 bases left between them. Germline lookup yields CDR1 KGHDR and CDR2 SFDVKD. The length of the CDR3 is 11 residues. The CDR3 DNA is TGTGCCACCAGTGCGGCGGATACGCAGTATTTT. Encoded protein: CATSAADTQYF.

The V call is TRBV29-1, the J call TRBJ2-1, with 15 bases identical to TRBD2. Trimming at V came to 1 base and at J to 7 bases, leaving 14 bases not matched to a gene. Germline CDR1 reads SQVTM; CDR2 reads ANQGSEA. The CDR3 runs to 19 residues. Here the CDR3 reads CSVEGQLGLAGGLGNEQFF. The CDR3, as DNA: TGCAGCGTTGAAGGCCAGCTCGGACTAGCGGGAGGGCTAGGAAATGAGCAGTTCTTC.

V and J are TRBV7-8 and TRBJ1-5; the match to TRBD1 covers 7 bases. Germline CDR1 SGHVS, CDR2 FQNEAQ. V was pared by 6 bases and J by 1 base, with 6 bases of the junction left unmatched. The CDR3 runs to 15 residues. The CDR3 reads CASRQGRGSNQPQHF. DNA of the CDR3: TGTGCCAGCAGACAGGGGCGCGGAAGCAATCAGCCCCAGCATTTT.

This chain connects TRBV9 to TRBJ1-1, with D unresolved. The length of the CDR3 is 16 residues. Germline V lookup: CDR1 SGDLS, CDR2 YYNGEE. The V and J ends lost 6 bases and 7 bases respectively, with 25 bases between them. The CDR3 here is CASTLDPGVSDGEAFF. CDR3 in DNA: TGTGCCAGCACCTTAGATCCCGGGGTGTCAGATGGTGAAGCTTTCTTT. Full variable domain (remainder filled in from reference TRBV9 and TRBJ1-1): DSGVTQTPKHLITATGQRVTLRCSPRSGDLSVYWYQQSLDQGLQFLIQYYNGEERAKGNILERFSAQQFPDLHSELNLSSLELGDSALYFCASTLDPGVSDGEAFFGQGTRLTVV.

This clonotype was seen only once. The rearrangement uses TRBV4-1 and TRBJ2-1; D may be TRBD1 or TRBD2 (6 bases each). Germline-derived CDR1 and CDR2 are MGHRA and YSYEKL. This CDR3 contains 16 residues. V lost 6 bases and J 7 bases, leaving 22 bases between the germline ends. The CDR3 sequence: CASREGEGSVWNEQFF. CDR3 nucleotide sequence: TGCGCCAGCAGGGAGGGGGAAGGTAGCGTATGGAATGAGCAGTTCTTC.

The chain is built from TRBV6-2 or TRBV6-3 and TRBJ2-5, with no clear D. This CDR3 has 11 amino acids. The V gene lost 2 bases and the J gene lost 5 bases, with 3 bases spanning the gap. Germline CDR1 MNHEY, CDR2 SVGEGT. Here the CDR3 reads CASSYGETQYF. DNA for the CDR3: TGTGCCAGCAGTTACGGGGAGACCCAGTACTTC.

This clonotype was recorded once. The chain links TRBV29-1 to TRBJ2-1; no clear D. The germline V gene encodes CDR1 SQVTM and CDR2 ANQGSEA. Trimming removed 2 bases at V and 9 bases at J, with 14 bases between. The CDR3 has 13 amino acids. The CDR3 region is CSVERLGRSEQFF. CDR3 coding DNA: TGCAGCGTTGAACGACTCGGACGTAGTGAGCAGTTCTTC.

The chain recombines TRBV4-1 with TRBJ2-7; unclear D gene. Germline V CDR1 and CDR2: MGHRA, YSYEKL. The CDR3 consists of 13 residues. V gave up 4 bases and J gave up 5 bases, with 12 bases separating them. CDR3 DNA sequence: TGCGCCAGCAGCCCATCCCCGGTTGACGAGCAGTACTTC. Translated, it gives CASSPSPVDEQYF.

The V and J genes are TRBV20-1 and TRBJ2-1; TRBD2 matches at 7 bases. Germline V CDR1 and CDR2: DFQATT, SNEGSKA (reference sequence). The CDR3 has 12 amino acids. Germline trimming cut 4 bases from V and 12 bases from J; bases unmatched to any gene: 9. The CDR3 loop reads CSANPRGKGQFF. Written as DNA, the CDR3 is TGCAGTGCTAACCCGCGGGGGAAAGGGCAGTTCTTC.

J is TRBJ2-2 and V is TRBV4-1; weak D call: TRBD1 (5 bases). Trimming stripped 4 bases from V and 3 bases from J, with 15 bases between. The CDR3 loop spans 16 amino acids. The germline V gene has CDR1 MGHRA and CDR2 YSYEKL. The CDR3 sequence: CASSLGYDSHTGELFF. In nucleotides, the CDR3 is TGCGCCAGCAGCCTGGGGTATGACAGTCACACCGGGGAGCTGTTTTTT.

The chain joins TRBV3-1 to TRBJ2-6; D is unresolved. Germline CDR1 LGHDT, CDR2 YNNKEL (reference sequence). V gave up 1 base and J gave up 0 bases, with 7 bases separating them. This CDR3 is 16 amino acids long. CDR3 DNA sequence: TGTGCCAGCAGCCAAGTTATGGGCTCTGGGGCCAACGTCCTGACTTTC. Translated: CASSQVMGSGANVLTF.

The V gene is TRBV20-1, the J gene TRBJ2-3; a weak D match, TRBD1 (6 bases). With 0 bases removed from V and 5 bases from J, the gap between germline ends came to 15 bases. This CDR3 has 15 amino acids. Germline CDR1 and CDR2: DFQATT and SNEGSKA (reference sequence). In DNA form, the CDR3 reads TGCAGTGCTAGAGATAGGGCTAGAGGGGGAGATACGCAGTATTTT. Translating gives CSARDRARGGDTQYF.

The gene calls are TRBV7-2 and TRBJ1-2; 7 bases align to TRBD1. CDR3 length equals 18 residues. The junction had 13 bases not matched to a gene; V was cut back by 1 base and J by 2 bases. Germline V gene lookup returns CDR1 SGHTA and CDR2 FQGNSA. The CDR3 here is CASSLVPNRDSANYGYTF. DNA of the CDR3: TGTGCCAGCAGCTTAGTGCCTAATCGGGACAGCGCGAACTATGGCTACACCTTC. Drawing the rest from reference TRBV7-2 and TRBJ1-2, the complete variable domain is GAGVSQSPSNKVTEKGKDVELRCDPISGHTALYWYRQSLGQGLEFLIYFQGNSAPDKSGLPSDRFSAERTGGSVSTLTIQRTQQEDSAVYLCASSLVPNRDSANYGYTFGSGTRLTVV.

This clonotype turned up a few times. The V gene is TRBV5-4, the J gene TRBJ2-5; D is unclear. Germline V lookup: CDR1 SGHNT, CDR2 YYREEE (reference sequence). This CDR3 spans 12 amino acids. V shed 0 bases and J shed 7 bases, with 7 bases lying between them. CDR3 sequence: CASSLEYGTQYF. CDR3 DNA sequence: TGTGCCAGCAGCTTGGAGTACGGGACCCAGTACTTC.

The CDR3 loop is CSASQTSGEPYEQYF. The CDR3 DNA is TGCAGTGCGTCCCAGACTAGCGGGGAGCCCTACGAGCAGTACTTC. This chain uses TRBV20-1 with TRBJ2-7; 11 nucleotides match TRBD2. There are 15 residues in the CDR3. CDR1 is DFQATT and CDR2 is SNEGSKA in the germline V gene (reference sequence). Unmatched junction bases numbered 9, after V lost 6 bases and J lost 2 bases.

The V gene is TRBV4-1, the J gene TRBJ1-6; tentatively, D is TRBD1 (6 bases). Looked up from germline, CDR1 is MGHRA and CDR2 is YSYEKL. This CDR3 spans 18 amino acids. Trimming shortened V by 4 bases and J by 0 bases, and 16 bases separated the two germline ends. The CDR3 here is CASSRPKGGNSYNSPLHF. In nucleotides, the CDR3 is TGCGCCAGCAGCCGCCCAAAGGGGGGGAACTCCTATAATTCACCCCTCCACTTT.